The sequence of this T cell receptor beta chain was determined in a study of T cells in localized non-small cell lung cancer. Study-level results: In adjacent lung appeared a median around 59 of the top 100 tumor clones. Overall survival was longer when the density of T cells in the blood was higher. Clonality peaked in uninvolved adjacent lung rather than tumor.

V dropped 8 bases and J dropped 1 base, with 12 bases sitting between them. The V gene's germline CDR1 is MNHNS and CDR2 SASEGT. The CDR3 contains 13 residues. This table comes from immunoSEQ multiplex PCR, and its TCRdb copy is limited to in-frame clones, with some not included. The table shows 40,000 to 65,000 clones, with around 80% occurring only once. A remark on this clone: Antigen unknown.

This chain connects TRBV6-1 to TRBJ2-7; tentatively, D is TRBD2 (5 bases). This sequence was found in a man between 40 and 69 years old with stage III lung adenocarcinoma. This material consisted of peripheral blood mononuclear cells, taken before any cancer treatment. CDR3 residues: CASSMTTSYEQYF. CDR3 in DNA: TGTGCCAGCTCGATGACTACTTCCTACGAGCAGTACTTC.